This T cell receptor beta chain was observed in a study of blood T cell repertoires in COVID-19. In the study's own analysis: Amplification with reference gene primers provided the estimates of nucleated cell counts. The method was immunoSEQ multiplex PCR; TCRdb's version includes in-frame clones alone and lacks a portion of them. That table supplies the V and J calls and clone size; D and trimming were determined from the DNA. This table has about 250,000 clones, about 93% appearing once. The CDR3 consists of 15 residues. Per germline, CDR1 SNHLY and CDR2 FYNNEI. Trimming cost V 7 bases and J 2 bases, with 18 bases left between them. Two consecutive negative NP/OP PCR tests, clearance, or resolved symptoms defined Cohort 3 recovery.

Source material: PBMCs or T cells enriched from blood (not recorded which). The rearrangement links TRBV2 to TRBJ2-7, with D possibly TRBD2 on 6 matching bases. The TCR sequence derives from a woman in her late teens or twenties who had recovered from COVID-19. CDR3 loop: CASTEEGLGTYEQYF. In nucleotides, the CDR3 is TGTGCCAGCACTGAGGAGGGACTGGGGACCTACGAGCAGTACTTC. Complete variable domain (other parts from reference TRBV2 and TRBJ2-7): EPEVTQTPSHQVTQMGQEVILRCVPISNHLYFYWYRQILGQKVEFLVSFYNNEISEKSEIFDDQFSVERPDGSNFTLKIRSTKLEDSAMYFCASTEEGLGTYEQYFGPGTRLTVT.